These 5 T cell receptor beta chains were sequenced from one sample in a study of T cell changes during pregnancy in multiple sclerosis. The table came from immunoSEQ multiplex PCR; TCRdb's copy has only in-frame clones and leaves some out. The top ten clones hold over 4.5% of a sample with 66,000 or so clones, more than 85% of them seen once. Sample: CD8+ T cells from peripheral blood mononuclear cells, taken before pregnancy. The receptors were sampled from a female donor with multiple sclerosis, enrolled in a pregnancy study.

The CDR3 is CASSRGTGQADTQYF. CDR3 DNA sequence: TGCGCCAGCAGCCGGGGGACAGGGCAGGCAGATACGCAGTATTTT. This sequence joins TRBV5-1 and TRBJ2-3; 9 bases line up with TRBD1. Germline CDR1 reads SGHRS; CDR2 reads YFSETQ. The CDR3 consists of 15 residues. With 4 bases clipped from V and 4 bases from J, the junction kept 7 bases outside the gene matches.

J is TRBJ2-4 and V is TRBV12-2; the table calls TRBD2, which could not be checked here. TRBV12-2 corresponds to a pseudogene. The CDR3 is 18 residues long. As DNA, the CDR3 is TGTGCAAGTCGCTTCCTAGGACTAGCGGGCTTAGCCAAAAACATTCAGTACTTC. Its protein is CASRFLGLAGLAKNIQYF.

The CDR3, as DNA: TGTGCCAGCAGGACAGGGACCGCGCAAACTGAAGCTTTCTTT. It is translated as CASRTGTAQTEAFF. The chain carries TRBV11-1 and TRBJ1-1; 7 bases fit TRBD1. The CDR3 is 14 residues long. Looked up from germline, CDR1 is SGHAT and CDR2 is FQDESV (reference sequence). The V segment lost 6 bases and the J segment 5 bases; nucleotides outside the gene matches: 9. The variable domain in full, completed from reference TRBV11-1 and TRBJ1-1, reads EAEVAQSPRYKITEKSQAVAFWCDPISGHATLYWYRQILGQGPELLVQFQDESVVDDSQLPKDRFSAERLKGVDSTLKIQPAELGDSAMYLCASRTGTAQTEAFFGQGTRLTVV.

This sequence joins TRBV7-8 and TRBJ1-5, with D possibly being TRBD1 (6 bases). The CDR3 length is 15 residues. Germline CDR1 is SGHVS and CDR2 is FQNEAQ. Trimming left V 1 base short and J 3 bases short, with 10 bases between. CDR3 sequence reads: CASSLDSGVNQPQHF. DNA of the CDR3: TGTGCCAGCAGCTTAGATTCAGGGGTCAATCAGCCCCAGCATTTT.

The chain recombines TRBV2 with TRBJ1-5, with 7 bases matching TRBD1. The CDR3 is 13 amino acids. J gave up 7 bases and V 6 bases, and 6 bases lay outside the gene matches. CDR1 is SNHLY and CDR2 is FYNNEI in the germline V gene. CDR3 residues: CASRDWTGQPQHF. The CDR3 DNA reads TGTGCCAGCAGGGACTGGACAGGCCAGCCCCAGCATTTT.